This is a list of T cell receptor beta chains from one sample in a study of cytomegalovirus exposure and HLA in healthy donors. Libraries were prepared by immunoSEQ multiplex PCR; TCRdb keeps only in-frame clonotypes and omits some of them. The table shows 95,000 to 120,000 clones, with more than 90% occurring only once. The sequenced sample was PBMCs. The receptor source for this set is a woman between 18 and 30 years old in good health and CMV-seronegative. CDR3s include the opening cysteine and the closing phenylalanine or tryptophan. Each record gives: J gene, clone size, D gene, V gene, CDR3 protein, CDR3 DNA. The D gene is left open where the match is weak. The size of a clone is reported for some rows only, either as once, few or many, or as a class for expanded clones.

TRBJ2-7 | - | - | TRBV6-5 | CASSYQMGHYEQYF | TGTGCCAGCAGTTACCAAATGGGGCACTACGAGCAGTACTTC
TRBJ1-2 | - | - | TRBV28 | CASSFGQRYGYTF | TGTGCCAGCAGTTTTGGACAGCGCTATGGCTACACCTTC
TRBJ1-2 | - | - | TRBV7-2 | CASSFRDGRDYTF | TGTGCCAGCAGCTTCCGGGACGGGCGGGACTACACCTTC
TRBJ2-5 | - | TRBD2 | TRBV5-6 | CASSSVAGGVETQYF | TGTGCCAGCAGCTCGGTAGCGGGGGGTGTGGAGACCCAGTACTTC
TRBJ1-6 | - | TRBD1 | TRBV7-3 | CASSSGTGYPLHF | TGTGCCAGCAGCTCCGGGACAGGGTACCCCCTCCACTTT
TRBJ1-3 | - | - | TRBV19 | CASSIGAVSGGNTIYF | TGTGCCAGTAGTATAGGAGCAGTCTCGGGTGGAAACACCATATATTTT
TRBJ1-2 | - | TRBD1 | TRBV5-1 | CASRPTGTGGYGYTF | TGCGCCAGCAGACCTACCGGGACAGGGGGTTATGGCTACACCTTC
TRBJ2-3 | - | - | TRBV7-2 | CASSLGTSTDTQYF | TGTGCCAGCAGCTTAGGGACTAGCACAGATACGCAGTATTTT
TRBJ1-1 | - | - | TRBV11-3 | CASSLGGQGGGHTEAFF | TGTGCCAGCAGCCTAGGCGGGCAGGGAGGGGGTCACACTGAAGCTTTCTTT
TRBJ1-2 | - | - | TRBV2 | CASRKWGDEFANYGYTF | TGTGCCAGCAGAAAATGGGGGGACGAATTCGCGAACTATGGCTACACCTTC
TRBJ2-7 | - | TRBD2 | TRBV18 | CASSPYRSGGSYEQYF | TGTGCCAGCTCACCATATCGTAGCGGGGGATCCTACGAGCAGTACTTC
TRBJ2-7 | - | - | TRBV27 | CASSAYAQRYEQYF | TGTGCCAGCAGCGCGTACGCCCAGAGGTACGAGCAGTACTTC
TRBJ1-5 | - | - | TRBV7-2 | CASSSDRRFGQPQHF | TGTGCCAGCAGTTCGGACAGACGGTTTGGGCAGCCCCAGCATTTT
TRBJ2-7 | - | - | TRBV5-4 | CASSSSDYEQYF | TGTGCCAGCAGCTCCAGTGATTACGAGCAGTACTTC
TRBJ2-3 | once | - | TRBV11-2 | CASSLLGPTDTQYF | TGTGCCAGCAGCTTATTGGGGCCGACAGATACGCAGTATTTT
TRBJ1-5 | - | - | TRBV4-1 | CASSQLVLNQPQHF | TGCGCCAGCAGCCAGTTAGTCCTCAATCAGCCCCAGCATTTT
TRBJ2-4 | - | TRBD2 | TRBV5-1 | CASSLEASGGGNIQYF | TGCGCCAGCAGCTTGGAGGCTAGCGGGGGAGGTAACATTCAGTACTTC
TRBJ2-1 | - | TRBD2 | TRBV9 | CASSARQRGGRYNEQFF | TGTGCCAGCAGCGCCCGCCAGCGGGGGGGCCGATACAATGAGCAGTTCTTC
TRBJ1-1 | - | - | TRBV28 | CASSSGFSNTEAFF | TGTGCCAGCAGCTCAGGGTTTTCGAACACTGAAGCTTTCTTT
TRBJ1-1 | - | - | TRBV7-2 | CASSFGIGGTEAFF | TGTGCCAGCAGCTTCGGGATCGGGGGGACTGAAGCTTTCTTT
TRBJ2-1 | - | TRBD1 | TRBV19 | CASSIVGTGTSPSYNEQFF | TGTGCCAGTAGTATAGTGGGGACAGGGACTTCCCCCTCCTACAATGAGCAGTTCTTC
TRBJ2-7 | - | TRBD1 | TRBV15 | CATSRGAGGNYEQYF | TGTGCCACCAGCAGAGGGGCAGGGGGAAACTACGAGCAGTACTTC
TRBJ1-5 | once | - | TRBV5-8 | CASSLARGLGDQPQHF | TGTGCCAGCAGCTTGGCCAGGGGTCTCGGGGATCAGCCCCAGCATTTT
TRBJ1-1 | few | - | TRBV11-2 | CASSLETGLNTEAFF | TGTGCCAGCAGCTTAGAGACAGGCCTGAACACTGAAGCTTTCTTT
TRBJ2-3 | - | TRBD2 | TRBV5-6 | CASSYQGLAWDAWVDTQYF | TGTGCCAGCAGCTATCAGGGACTAGCATGGGACGCGTGGGTAGATACGCAGTATTTT
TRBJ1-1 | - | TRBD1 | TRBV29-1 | CSVEGGGVGQGNTEAFF | TGCAGCGTTGAAGGTGGGGGGGTCGGACAGGGGAACACTGAAGCTTTCTTT
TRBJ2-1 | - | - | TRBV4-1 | CASSQDLREQFF | TGCGCCAGCAGCCAAGATTTGAGGGAGCAGTTCTTC
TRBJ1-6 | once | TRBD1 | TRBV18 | CASSLHRGLDNSPLHF | TGTGCCAGCTCACTTCACAGGGGGCTGGATAATTCACCCCTCCACTTT
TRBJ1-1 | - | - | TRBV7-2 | CASSPGQILMNTEAFF | TGTGCCAGCAGCCCCGGACAGATCCTCATGAACACTGAAGCTTTCTTT
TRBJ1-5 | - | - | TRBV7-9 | CASSFDGAGFSNQPQHF | TGTGCCAGCAGCTTCGACGGGGCGGGGTTTAGCAATCAGCCCCAGCATTTT
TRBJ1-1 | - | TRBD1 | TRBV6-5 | CASSRQGAEAFF | TGTGCCAGCAGCCGACAGGGCGCCGAAGCTTTCTTT
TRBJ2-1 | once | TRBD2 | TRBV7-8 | CASSPTSGSYNEQFF | TGTGCCAGCAGCCCGACTAGCGGGAGCTACAATGAGCAGTTCTTC
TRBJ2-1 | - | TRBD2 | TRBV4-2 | CASSHETSGGFNEQFF | TGTGCCAGCAGCCATGAGACTAGCGGGGGTTTCAATGAGCAGTTCTTC
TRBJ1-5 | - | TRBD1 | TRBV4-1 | CASSDRQGDQPQHF | TGCGCCAGCAGCGATCGACAGGGGGATCAGCCCCAGCATTTT
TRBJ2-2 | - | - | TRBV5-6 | CASSAGLLNTGELFF | TGTGCCAGCAGCGCGGGACTCCTGAACACCGGGGAGCTGTTTTTT
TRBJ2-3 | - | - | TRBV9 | CASSIVTGRYADTQYF | TGTGCCAGCAGCATCGTGACTGGGAGGTATGCAGATACGCAGTATTTT
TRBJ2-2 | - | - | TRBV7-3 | CASSLLDTGELFF | TGTGCCAGCAGCTTACTTGACACCGGGGAGCTGTTTTTT
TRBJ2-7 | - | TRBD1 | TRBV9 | CASSERPGQVLEQYF | TGTGCCAGCAGCGAGAGGCCGGGACAGGTTCTCGAGCAGTACTTC
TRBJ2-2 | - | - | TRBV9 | CASSVTPLDFREELFF | TGTGCCAGCAGCGTAACCCCATTAGATTTCCGGGAGGAGCTGTTTTTT
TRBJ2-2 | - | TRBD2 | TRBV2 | CASSEGRTSENTGELFF | TGTGCCAGCAGTGAAGGAAGGACTAGCGAGAACACCGGGGAGCTGTTTTTT
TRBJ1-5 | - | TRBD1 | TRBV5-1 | CASSLGVTGNQPQHF | TGCGCCAGCAGCTTGGGAGTGACAGGGAATCAGCCCCAGCATTTT
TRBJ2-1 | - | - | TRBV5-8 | CASSLGQGYNEQFF | TGTGCCAGCAGCTTGGGGCAGGGTTACAATGAGCAGTTCTTC
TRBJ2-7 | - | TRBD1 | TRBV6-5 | CASSLDRATTNEQYF | TGTGCCAGCAGCCTGGACAGGGCGACGACCAACGAGCAGTACTTC
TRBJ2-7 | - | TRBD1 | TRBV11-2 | CASSSLDRGYEQYF | TGTGCCAGCAGCTCCCTGGACAGGGGCTACGAGCAGTACTTC
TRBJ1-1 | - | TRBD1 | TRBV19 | CASSIVGTGDLNTEAFF | TGTGCCAGTAGTATAGTCGGGACAGGGGACCTAAACACTGAAGCTTTCTTT
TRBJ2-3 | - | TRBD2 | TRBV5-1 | CASSSGTSGGVTDTQYF | TGCGCCAGCAGCAGTGGGACTAGCGGGGGGGTAACAGATACGCAGTATTTT
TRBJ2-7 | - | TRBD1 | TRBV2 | CASSEWTGYDHEQYF | TGTGCCAGCAGTGAGTGGACAGGGTACGACCACGAGCAGTACTTC
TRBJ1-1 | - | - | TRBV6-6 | CASRKLTGSNTEAFF | TGTGCCAGCAGGAAACTCACAGGATCGAACACTGAAGCTTTCTTT
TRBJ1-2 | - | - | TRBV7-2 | CASSLHSNYGYTF | TGTGCCAGCAGCTTACACAGTAACTATGGCTACACCTTC
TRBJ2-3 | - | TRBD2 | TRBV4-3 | CASSQDGGGAGGHPDTQYF | TGCGCCAGCAGCCAAGACGGGGGTGGGGCGGGGGGGCATCCAGATACGCAGTATTTT
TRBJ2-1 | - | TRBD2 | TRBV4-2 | CASSQEGGSYNEQFF | TGTGCCAGCAGCCAAGAGGGGGGGTCCTACAATGAGCAGTTCTTC
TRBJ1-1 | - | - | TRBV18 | CASSPGATVNTEAFF | TGTGCCAGCTCACCAGGGGCGACGGTGAACACTGAAGCTTTCTTT
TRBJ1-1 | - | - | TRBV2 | CASTMNTEAFF | TGTGCCAGCACAATGAACACTGAAGCTTTCTTT
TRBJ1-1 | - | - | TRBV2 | CASSDRRVTEAFF | TGTGCCAGCAGTGATAGGAGGGTCACTGAAGCTTTCTTT
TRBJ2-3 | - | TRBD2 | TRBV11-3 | CASSLNVGGATDTQYF | TGTGCCAGCAGCTTAAATGTCGGGGGGGCCACAGATACGCAGTATTTT
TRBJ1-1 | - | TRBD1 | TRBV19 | CASSIGGQGGRAEAFF | TGTGCCAGTAGTATAGGAGGACAGGGGGGACGCGCTGAAGCTTTCTTT
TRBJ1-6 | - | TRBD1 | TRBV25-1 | CASSQGQGSSPLHF | TGTGCCAGCAGCCAAGGACAGGGGTCTTCACCCCTCCACTTT